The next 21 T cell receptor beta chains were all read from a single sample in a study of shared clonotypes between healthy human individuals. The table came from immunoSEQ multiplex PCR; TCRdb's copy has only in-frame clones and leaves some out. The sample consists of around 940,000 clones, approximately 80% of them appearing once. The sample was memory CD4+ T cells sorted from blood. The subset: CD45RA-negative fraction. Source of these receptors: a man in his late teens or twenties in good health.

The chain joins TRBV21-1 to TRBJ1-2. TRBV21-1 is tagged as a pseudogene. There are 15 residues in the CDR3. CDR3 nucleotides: TGTGCCAGCAGCAAACTCCCGGACTCTAACTATGGCTACACCTTC. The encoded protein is CASSKLPDSNYGYTF.

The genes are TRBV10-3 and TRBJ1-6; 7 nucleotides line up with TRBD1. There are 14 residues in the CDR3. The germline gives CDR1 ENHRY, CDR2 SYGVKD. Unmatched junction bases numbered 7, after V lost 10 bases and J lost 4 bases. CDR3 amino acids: CATSPGQYNSPLHF. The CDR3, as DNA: TGTGCCACCTCCCCGGGACAGTATAATTCACCCCTCCACTTT.

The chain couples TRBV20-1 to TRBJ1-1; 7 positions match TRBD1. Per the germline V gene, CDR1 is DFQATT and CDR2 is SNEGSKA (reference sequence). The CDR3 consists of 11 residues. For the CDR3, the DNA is TGCGGAACAGGGGCAGGGACTGAAGCTTTCTTT. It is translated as CGTGAGTEAFF.

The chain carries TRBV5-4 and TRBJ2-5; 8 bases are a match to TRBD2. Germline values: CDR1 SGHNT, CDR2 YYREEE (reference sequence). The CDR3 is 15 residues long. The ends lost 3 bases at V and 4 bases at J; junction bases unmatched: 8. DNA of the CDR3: TGTGCCAGCAGCTCCCCGGCGGGAGGAGTAGAGACCCAGTACTTC. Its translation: CASSSPAGGVETQYF.

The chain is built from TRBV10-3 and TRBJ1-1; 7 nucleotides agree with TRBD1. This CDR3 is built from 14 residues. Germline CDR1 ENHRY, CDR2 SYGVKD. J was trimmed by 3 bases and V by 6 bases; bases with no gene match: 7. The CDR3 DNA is TGTGCCATCAGGTCGGACAGGATGGACACTGAAGCTTTCTTT. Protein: CAIRSDRMDTEAFF.

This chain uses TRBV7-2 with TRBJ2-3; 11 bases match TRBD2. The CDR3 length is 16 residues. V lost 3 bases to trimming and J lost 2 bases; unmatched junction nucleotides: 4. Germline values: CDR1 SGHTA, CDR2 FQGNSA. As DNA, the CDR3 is TGTGCCAGCAGCTTCTTAGCGGGGGGGTCCACAGATACGCAGTATTTT. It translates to CASSFLAGGSTDTQYF.

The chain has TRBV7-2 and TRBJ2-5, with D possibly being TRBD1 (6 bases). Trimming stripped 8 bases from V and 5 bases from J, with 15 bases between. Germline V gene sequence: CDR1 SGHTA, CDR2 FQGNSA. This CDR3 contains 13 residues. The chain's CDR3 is CASVRHRAETQYF. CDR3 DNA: TGTGCCAGCGTCAGGCACAGGGCGGAGACCCAGTACTTC.

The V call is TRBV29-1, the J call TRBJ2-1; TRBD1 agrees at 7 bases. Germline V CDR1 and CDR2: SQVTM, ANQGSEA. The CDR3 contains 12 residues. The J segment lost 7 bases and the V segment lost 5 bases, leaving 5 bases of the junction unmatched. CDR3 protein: CSVRQGKNEQFF. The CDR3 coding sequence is TGCAGCGTTCGACAGGGCAAGAATGAGCAGTTCTTC.

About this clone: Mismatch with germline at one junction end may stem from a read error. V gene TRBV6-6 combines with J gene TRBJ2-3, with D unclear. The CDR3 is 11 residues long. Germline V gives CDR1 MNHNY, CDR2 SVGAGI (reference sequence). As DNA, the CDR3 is TGTGCCAGCAGTGGAGTTGTTTCCCCCATATTT. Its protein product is CASSGVVSPIF.

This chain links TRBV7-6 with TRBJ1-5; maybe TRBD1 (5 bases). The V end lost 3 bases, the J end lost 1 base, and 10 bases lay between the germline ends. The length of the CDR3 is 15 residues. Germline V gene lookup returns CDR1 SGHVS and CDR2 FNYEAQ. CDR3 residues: CASSLGQSSNQPQHF. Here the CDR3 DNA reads TGTGCCAGCAGCTTGGGGCAGTCCAGCAATCAGCCCCAGCATTTT. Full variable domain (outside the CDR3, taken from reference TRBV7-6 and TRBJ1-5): GAGVSQSPRYKVTKRGQDVALRCDPISGHVSLYWYRQALGQGPEFLTYFNYEAQQDKSGLPNDRFSAERPEGSISTLTIQRTEQRDSAMYRCASSLGQSSNQPQHFGDGTRLSIL.

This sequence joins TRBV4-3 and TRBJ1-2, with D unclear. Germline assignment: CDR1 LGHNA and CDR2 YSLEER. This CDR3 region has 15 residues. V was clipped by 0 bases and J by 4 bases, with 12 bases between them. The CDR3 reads CASSQDVYKAYGYTF. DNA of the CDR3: TGCGCCAGCAGCCAAGACGTCTATAAGGCCTATGGCTACACCTTC.

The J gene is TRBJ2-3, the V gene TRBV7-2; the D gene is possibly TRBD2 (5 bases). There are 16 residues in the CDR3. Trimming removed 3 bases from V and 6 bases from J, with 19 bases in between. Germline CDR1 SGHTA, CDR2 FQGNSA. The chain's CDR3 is CASSFLGAADADTQYF. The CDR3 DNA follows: TGTGCCAGCAGCTTTTTAGGAGCGGCCGACGCCGATACGCAGTATTTT.

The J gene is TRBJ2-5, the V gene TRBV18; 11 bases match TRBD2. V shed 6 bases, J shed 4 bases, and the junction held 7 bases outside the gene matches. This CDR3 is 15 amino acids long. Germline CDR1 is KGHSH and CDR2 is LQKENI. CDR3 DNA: TGTGCCAGCTCTGCACTAGCGGGAGTAGGAGAGACCCAGTACTTC. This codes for CASSALAGVGETQYF.

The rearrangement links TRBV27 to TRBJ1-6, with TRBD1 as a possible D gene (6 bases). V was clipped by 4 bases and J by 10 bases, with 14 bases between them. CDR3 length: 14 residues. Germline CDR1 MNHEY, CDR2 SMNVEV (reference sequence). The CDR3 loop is CASSSDYRVSPLHF. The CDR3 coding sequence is TGTGCCAGCAGTTCAGATTACAGGGTATCACCCCTCCACTTT.

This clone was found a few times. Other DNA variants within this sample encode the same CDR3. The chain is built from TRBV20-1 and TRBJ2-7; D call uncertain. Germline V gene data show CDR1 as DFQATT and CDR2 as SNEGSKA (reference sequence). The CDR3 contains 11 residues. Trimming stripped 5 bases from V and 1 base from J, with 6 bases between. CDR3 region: CSAGDSYEQYF. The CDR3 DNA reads TGCAGTGCTGGGGATTCCTACGAGCAGTACTTC.

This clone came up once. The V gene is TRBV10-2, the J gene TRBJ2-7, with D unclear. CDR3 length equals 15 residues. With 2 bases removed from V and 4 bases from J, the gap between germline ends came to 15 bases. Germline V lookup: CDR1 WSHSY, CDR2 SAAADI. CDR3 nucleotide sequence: TGCGCCAGCAGTGAGGGAAGGGCTGTTTCATACGAGCAGTACTTC. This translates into CASSEGRAVSYEQYF.

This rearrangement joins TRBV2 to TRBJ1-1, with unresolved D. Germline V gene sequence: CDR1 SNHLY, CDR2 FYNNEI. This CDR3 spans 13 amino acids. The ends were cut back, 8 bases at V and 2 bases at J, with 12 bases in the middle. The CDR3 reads CASLREFNTEAFF. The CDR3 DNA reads TGTGCCAGCCTGCGGGAATTCAACACTGAAGCTTTCTTT.

The chain's CDR3 is CASSLGQVNEQFF. The CDR3 region has the DNA TGTGCCAGCAGCTTAGGACAAGTGAATGAGCAGTTCTTC. The chain combines TRBV11-2 with TRBJ2-1; no definite D call. The CDR3 contains 13 residues. Germline CDR1 reads SGHAT; CDR2 reads FQNNGV. Between the trimmed V and J ends, which lost 1 base and 7 bases, there was a span of 8 bases.

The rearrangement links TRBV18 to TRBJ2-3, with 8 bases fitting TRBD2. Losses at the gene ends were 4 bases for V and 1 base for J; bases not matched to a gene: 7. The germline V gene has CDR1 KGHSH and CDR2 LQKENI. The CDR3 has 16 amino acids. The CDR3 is CASSLPGLGGTDTQYF. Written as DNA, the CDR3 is TGTGCCAGCTCACTACCGGGACTAGGGGGCACAGATACGCAGTATTTT.

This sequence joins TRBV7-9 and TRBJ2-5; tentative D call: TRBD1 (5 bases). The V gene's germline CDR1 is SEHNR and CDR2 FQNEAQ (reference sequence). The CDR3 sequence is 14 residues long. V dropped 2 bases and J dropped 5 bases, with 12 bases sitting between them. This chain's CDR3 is CASSLMTEGETQYF. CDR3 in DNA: TGTGCCAGCAGCTTAATGACAGAAGGGGAGACCCAGTACTTC.

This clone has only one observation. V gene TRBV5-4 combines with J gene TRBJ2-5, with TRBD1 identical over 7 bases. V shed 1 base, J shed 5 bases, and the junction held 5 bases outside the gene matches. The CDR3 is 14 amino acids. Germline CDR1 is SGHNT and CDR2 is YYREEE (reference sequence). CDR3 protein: CASSLNRGEETQYF. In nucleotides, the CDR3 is TGTGCCAGCAGCTTGAACAGGGGAGAGGAGACCCAGTACTTC.